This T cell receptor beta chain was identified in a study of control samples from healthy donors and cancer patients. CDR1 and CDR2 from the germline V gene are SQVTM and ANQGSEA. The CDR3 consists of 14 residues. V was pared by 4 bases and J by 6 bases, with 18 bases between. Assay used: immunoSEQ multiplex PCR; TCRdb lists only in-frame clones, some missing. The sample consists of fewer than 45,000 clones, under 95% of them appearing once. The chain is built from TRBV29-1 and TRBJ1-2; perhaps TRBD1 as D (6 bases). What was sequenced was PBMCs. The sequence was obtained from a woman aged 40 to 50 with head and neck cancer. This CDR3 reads CSVGPPPDSDGYTF. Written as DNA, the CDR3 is TGCAGCGTTGGACCTCCGCCGGACAGCGATGGCTACACCTTC.